This record looks at one T cell receptor beta chain sequence and its context. All participating donors were Caucasian adults from Nashville, Tennessee. This entry comes from a study of shared clonotypes between healthy human individuals. Researchers ran the assay at a deep level. Unsorted PBMC DNA sequencing spanned ten immunoSEQ deep assay plates. Using immunoSEQ multiplex PCR, the repertoire was profiled, and TCRdb retains in-frame clones only, with some absent. The sample includes about 470,000 clones, 79% of them seen just once. The CDR3 is made up of 17 amino acids. Trimming cost V 5 bases and J 6 bases; bases outside gene matches: 13. The germline CDR1 and CDR2 sequences are SGHAT and FQNNGV.

Sequencing input: PBMCs. The sequence was collected from a woman aged 40 to 50 in good health. Some clones in this sample may be carry-over from other donors' samples. The V gene is TRBV11-2, the J gene TRBJ2-1; 10 nucleotides agree with TRBD2. The CDR3 loop reads CASSPLLASGSGNEQFF. In DNA form, the CDR3 reads TGTGCCAGCAGCCCCCTTTTAGCTAGCGGGAGTGGCAATGAGCAGTTCTTC.